Each of the 14 T cell receptor beta chains below was sequenced from the same sample in a study of a mutant IDH1 vaccine in newly diagnosed glioma. Time point of the sample: week 47, end of study. All doses held 300 ug of mutant IDH1 20-mer peptide, with topical imiquimod. These receptors have no known antigen. Clones were sequenced by immunoSEQ multiplex PCR, and TCRdb holds only the in-frame ones, with some missing. The sample shows about 90,000 clones, roughly 91% of them seen only once. Sample: PBMCs, taken from a glioma patient whose treatment included an IDH1 peptide vaccine. Receptors originate from a woman aged 45 to 65 with glioma.

This sequence joins TRBV28 and TRBJ1-2; 7 bases are shared with TRBD1. There are 14 residues in the CDR3. Trimming cost V 5 bases and J 2 bases; bases outside gene matches: 5. Looked up from germline, CDR1 is MDHEN and CDR2 is SYDVKM. CDR3 in DNA: TGTGCCAGCAGTCCTCCGACAGGGAACTATGGCTACACCTTC. Its protein product is CASSPPTGNYGYTF.

The rearrangement joins TRBV5-1 to TRBJ1-1, with TRBD1 matching 8 bases. Germline CDR1 reads SGHRS; CDR2 reads YFSETQ. Trimming at V came to 1 base and at J to 4 bases, leaving 3 bases not matched to a gene. This CDR3 contains 14 residues. CDR3 nucleotide sequence: TGCGCCAGCAGCTTGACCACAGGGGGCACTGAAGCTTTCTTT. Residues: CASSLTTGGTEAFF. Variable domain in full (rest from reference TRBV5-1 and TRBJ1-1): KAGVTQTPRYLIKTRGQQVTLSCSPISGHRSVSWYQQTPGQGLQFLFEYFSETQRNKGNFPGRFSGRQFSNSRSEMNVSTLELGDSALYLCASSLTTGGTEAFFGQGTRLTVV.

The CDR3 region has the DNA TGTGCCAGTAGTATGGTAAATGCCTACGAGCAGTACTTC. It yields the protein CASSMVNAYEQYF. The chain carries TRBV19 and TRBJ2-7; D gene unclear. The germline V and J ends were trimmed by 3 bases and 2 bases, with 8 bases remaining between them. This CDR3 has 13 amino acids. CDR1 and CDR2 from the germline V gene are LNHDA and SQIVND (reference sequence).

This chain connects TRBV7-9 to TRBJ2-3; perhaps TRBD1 as D (7 bases). The V and J ends lost 4 bases and 6 bases respectively, with 23 bases between them. This CDR3 has 17 amino acids. The germline V gene has CDR1 SEHNR and CDR2 FQNEAQ (reference sequence). The chain's CDR3 is CASSSKGAGIGGDTQYF. For the CDR3, the DNA is TGTGCCAGCAGCTCGAAGGGGGCGGGGATAGGCGGTGATACGCAGTATTTT.

This chain links TRBV12-5 with TRBJ1-2; D ambiguous. Germline V gene lookup returns CDR1 LGHNT and CDR2 FRNRAP. The ends were cut back, 11 bases at V and 5 bases at J, with 12 bases in the middle. The CDR3 runs to 11 residues. The CDR3 spells CALGKGYGYTF. In nucleotides, the CDR3 is TGTGCTCTGGGTAAAGGGTATGGCTACACCTTC.

This chain links TRBV5-5 with TRBJ2-1; 12 bases map to TRBD2. The V gene end was trimmed by 0 bases and the J gene end by 1 base; junction bases not matched to a gene: 2. Germline V gene lookup returns CDR1 SGHKS and CDR2 YYEKEE (reference sequence). The CDR3 runs 17 residues. CDR3 region: CASSLAGTSGSYNEQFF. CDR3 DNA: TGTGCCAGCAGCTTGGCTGGGACTAGCGGGTCCTACAATGAGCAGTTCTTC.

This clone has just a few counts. The rearrangement links TRBV2 to TRBJ2-1; 7 bases align to TRBD1. The CDR3 spans 15 residues. Germline V gene data show CDR1 as SNHLY and CDR2 as FYNNEI. The V and J ends lost 5 bases and 8 bases, in that order; junction bases with no gene match: 12. This CDR3 reads CASSPGQKAGDEQFF. The CDR3 DNA sequence: TGTGCCAGCAGTCCGGGACAGAAAGCTGGGGATGAGCAGTTCTTC.

This chain connects TRBV6-5 to TRBJ2-1; no reliable D call. This CDR3 contains 14 residues. Germline lookup yields CDR1 MNHEY and CDR2 SVGAGI. Deletions cut 6 bases from V and 4 bases from J, with 13 bases between. CDR3 amino acids: CASSPSDQYNEQFF. CDR3 DNA: TGTGCCAGCAGCCCCTCGGACCAGTACAATGAGCAGTTCTTC.

The V call is TRBV19, the J call TRBJ1-2; 9 nucleotides line up with TRBD1. The CDR3 is 15 residues long. CDR1 is LNHDA, CDR2 SQIVND, per germline (reference sequence). Unmatched junction bases numbered 8, after V lost 5 bases and J lost 4 bases. CDR3 loop: CASSAPGQGAYGYTF. The CDR3 region has the DNA TGTGCCAGTAGTGCCCCGGGACAGGGTGCCTATGGCTACACCTTC.

This clone has a single count. This sequence joins TRBV6-5 and TRBJ2-7; 11 bases line up with TRBD2. CDR3 length: 15 residues. V lost 5 bases to trimming and J lost 3 bases; unmatched junction nucleotides: 6. Germline-derived CDR1 and CDR2 are MNHEY and SVGAGI. Here the CDR3 DNA reads TGTGCCAGCAGTGCAGGACTAGCGGGTCTCTACGAGCAGTACTTC. It specifies CASSAGLAGLYEQYF.

The chain is built from TRBV9 and TRBJ2-1; 7 positions agree with TRBD1. With V trimmed by 4 bases and J by 5 bases, 3 bases remained unmatched. Germline CDR1 SGDLS, CDR2 YYNGEE. The CDR3 sequence is 13 residues long. Here the CDR3 reads CASSFDRDNEQFF. Written as DNA, the CDR3 is TGTGCCAGCAGCTTTGACAGGGACAATGAGCAGTTCTTC.

The sample holds a few counts of this clone. This chain uses TRBV7-9 with TRBJ1-1; no clear D gene. The CDR3 has 14 residues. The V and J ends lost 6 bases and 0 bases respectively, with 11 bases between them. Per the germline V gene, CDR1 is SEHNR and CDR2 is FQNEAQ (reference sequence). CDR3 bases: TGTGCCAGCAGGGAAGTTGGGATGAACACTGAAGCTTTCTTT. Translated, it gives CASREVGMNTEAFF.

This chain links TRBV19 with TRBJ2-7; unclear D gene. The CDR3 loop spans 11 amino acids. Germline CDR1 LNHDA, CDR2 SQIVND (reference sequence). The V and J ends lost 5 bases and 7 bases respectively, with 9 bases between them. Written as DNA, the CDR3 is TGTGCCAGTAGTGGAGTACGGGAGCAGTACTTC. It is translated as CASSGVREQYF.

The chain carries TRBV5-6 and TRBJ1-2; perhaps TRBD1 as D (6 bases). V shed 4 bases and J shed 6 bases, with 16 bases lying between them. Germline-derived CDR1 and CDR2 are SGHDT and YYEEEE. This CDR3 is 14 amino acids long. CDR3 nucleotide sequence: TGTGCCAGCAGCATGGGGAGAGGGGGACATGGCTACACCTTC. It yields the protein CASSMGRGGHGYTF.